This is a list of T cell receptor beta chains from one sample in a study of early T cells in non-severe SARS-CoV-2 infection. A single record per CDR3 protein comes from TCRdb applying MiXCR to the 5' RACE reads. The sample includes approximately 80,000 distinct CDR3 sequences, about 10% of them seen just once. This sample comprised whole blood, obtained at baseline. The receptors come from an adult who was a healthcare worker with PCR-confirmed SARS-CoV-2 infection or an uninfected control (not recorded which). Both conserved end residues are part of each CDR3. Fields, in order: V gene, clone size, J gene, D gene, CDR3 protein, CDR3 DNA. D genes are given only for firm matches. Size values are once, few and many counts, or a class for expanded clones, and some rows have none.

>TRBV5-6|.|TRBJ2-5|.
CASSHNSGLETQYF
TGTGCCAGCAGCCACAATTCGGGGTTGGAGACCCAGTACTTC
>TRBV18|.|TRBJ1-1|.
CASSPRRGYADTEAFF
TGTGCCAGCTCACCAAGGAGGGGATATGCGGACACTGAAGCTTTCTTT
>TRBV28|.|TRBJ2-7|.
CASRATVDSDGEQYF
TGTGCCAGCAGAGCTACCGTGGATAGCGACGGCGAGCAGTACTTC
>TRBV19|many|TRBJ1-1|TRBD1
CASSSRTGAVLNTEAFF
TGTGCCAGTAGTAGTAGAACAGGGGCCGTTTTGAACACTGAAGCTTTCTTT
>TRBV2|.|TRBJ2-2|.
CASSPGRPNTGELFF
TGTGCCAGCAGCCCGGGACGGCCGAACACCGGGGAGCTGTTTTTT
>TRBV6-1|many|TRBJ1-4|.
CASSEVLPGSNEKLFF
TGTGCCAGCAGTGAAGTTTTACCAGGCTCTAATGAAAAACTGTTTTTT
>TRBV6-1|few|TRBJ2-7|TRBD1
CASRTGGVYEQYF
TGTGCCAGCCGGACAGGGGGTGTTTACGAGCAGTACTTC
>TRBV10-3|.|TRBJ1-1|.
CAISATGMNTEAFF
TGTGCCATCAGTGCCACGGGGATGAACACTGAAGCTTTCTTT
>TRBV9|few|TRBJ2-7|.
CASSHMDSYEQYF
TGTGCCAGCAGCCACATGGACAGCTACGAGCAGTACTTC
>TRBV20-1|few|TRBJ1-2|.
CSAVGDDTNYGYTF
TGCAGTGCTGTCGGGGACGACACTAACTATGGCTACACCTTC
>TRBV3-1|.|TRBJ2-4|TRBD1
CASSQMDRKNIQYF
TGTGCCAGCAGCCAAATGGACAGGAAAAACATTCAGTACTTC